This TCR beta chain originates from a study of post-analysis software for immune sequencing data. On the study more broadly: Disease courses included relapsing-remitting, secondary progressive and progressive-relapsing multiple sclerosis.

Study findings and constraints: Controls showed significantly higher normalized Chao1 diversity than did multiple sclerosis patients. Same-batch samples co-clustered strongly by F measure. TRBV segments more frequent in patients than in controls numbered roughly 5 and included TRBV5-6, TRBV5-1 and TRBV20-1.

This CDR3 spans 15 amino acids. Between the trimmed V and J ends, which lost 4 bases and 0 bases, there was a span of 12 bases. Germline V lookup: CDR1 SGHDN, CDR2 FVKESK. Unique molecular identifiers tagged the TCR beta cDNA libraries. TCRdb itself ran the PCR reads through MiXCR, one entry per CDR3 protein. Of 650,000 to 850,000 distinct CDR3 sequences in the sample, roughly 50% were seen once. This clonotype was found a few times. Its antigen is unidentified. The receptor's source is a girl under 18 with multiple sclerosis. The specimen sequenced was blood. The chain joins TRBV14 to TRBJ2-5, with D possibly being TRBD1 (6 bases). In DNA form, the CDR3 reads TGTGCCAGCAGCCGCCGCCAGGGGTACCAAGAGACCCAGTACTTC. It yields the protein CASSRRQGYQETQYF.